One sample yielded the 5 T cell receptor beta chains listed below, sequenced in a study of shared clonotypes between healthy human individuals. Cells designated naive CD8 were CD45RO-negative and were positively selected for CCR7, with terminally differentiated effector memory CD45RA+ cells excluded. Profiled with immunoSEQ multiplex PCR; TCRdb holds only in-frame clones, not every one. The sample lists about 600,000 clones, roughly 98% occurring once. Sequenced sample: naive CD8+ T cells sorted from blood. The receptors come from a man aged 25 to 40 in good health.

The chain links TRBV5-1 to TRBJ1-1; TRBD1 aligns across 7 bases. V lost 4 bases to trimming and J lost 5 bases; unmatched junction nucleotides: 14. This CDR3 has 16 amino acids. Germline CDR1 SGHRS, CDR2 YFSETQ. CDR3 DNA: TGCGCCAGCAGCGCCCGGGACAGAACTCGATTTACTGAAGCTTTCTTT. Translating it yields CASSARDRTRFTEAFF.

The V and J genes are TRBV5-5 and TRBJ2-1; TRBD2 is a possible D gene (5 bases). CDR3 size: 15 residues. The V gene lost 0 bases and the J gene lost 7 bases, with 14 bases spanning the gap. Germline CDR1 reads SGHKS; CDR2 reads YYEKEE (reference sequence). The CDR3 loop reads CASSLDRVGRNEQFF. The CDR3 DNA reads TGTGCCAGCAGCTTGGATCGGGTAGGGAGAAATGAGCAGTTCTTC.

The rearrangement joins TRBV7-9 to TRBJ2-7; the match to TRBD1 covers 8 bases. Germline CDR1 and CDR2: SEHNR and FQNEAQ (reference sequence). Trimming removed 11 bases from V and 7 bases from J; junction bases left unmatched: 7. The CDR3 runs 11 residues. Written as DNA, the CDR3 is TGTGCCGCCAGCAGGGGGCTTGAGCAGTACTTC. As protein: CAASRGLEQYF. The whole variable domain, filled in from reference TRBV7-9 and TRBJ2-7, reads DTGVSQNPRHKITKRGQNVTFRCDPISEHNRLYWYRQTLGQGPEFLTYFQNEAQLEKSRLLSDRFSAERPKGSFSTLEIQRTEQGDSAMYLCAASRGLEQYFGPGTRLTVT.

The chain has TRBV15 and TRBJ2-7; TRBD2 is a possible D gene (6 bases). The CDR3 length is 15 residues. Trimming took off 3 bases at V and 2 bases at J, with 14 bases between the two ends. CDR1 and CDR2 from the germline V gene are LNHNV and YYDKDF (reference sequence). The CDR3, as DNA: TGTGCCACCAGCAGCCGGGACTGGCTAACCTACGAGCAGTACTTC. This translates into CATSSRDWLTYEQYF.

The sample holds one count of this clone. This chain connects TRBV4-1 to TRBJ2-7; perhaps TRBD1 as D (7 bases). CDR3 size: 16 residues. Trimming took 3 bases from V and 3 from J, leaving 18 bases between them. Germline CDR1 is MGHRA and CDR2 is YSYEKL. Here the CDR3 reads CASSHTVGGTVYEQYF. CDR3 nucleotide sequence: TGCGCCAGCAGCCATACGGTAGGGGGGACAGTCTACGAGCAGTACTTC.